This TCR beta chain comes out of a study of blood T cells in healthy people across ages (dated by TCRdb to between 2015 and 2016). About the full investigation: In model experiments, roughly one uniquely barcoded TCR beta cDNA molecule per two T cells was captured by template switching. Using deep sequencing normalized with unique cDNA molecular identifiers, the study measured how TCR beta repertoire diversity changes with age. The donors were split into four age groups: young (average around 15 years), middle-aged (more than 35), aged (over 55) and long-lived (under 90). To avoid experimental bias, donors of different ages were distributed randomly across sequencing lanes. The study analyzed two additional independent replicas of 1 million unique cDNA reads from the same blood draw for two donors, one aged 18 to 30 and one aged 80 or older. The full study reports these points: Compared with the aged group, more naive CD4+ T cells, fewer expanded clones and increased TCR diversity were shown by the long-lived group, suggesting age selection. Estimates of total diversity from one million sequenced T cells were regarded as lower bounds and underestimates. There was a strong correlation between observed TCR beta diversity and the percentage of naive T cells measured by flow cytometry. Because profiling used bulk unsorted PBMCs, naive and antigen-experienced compartments could not be compared conclusively. Because the CMV infection status of the donors was unknown, age-related changes in expanded clonotypes may potentially have been confounded. As age increased, observed TCR beta diversity per million T cells dropped in a roughly linear way, and a significant reduction was already evident by age about 40.

Looking up the germline V gene yields CDR1 SGHTA and CDR2 FQGNSA. From the cysteine up to the phenylalanine, the CDR3 has a length of 16 residues. The sequence is cut down to CDR3 DNA, 48 bases in frame from base 1. The germline ends are 9 bases apart after V is trimmed by 1 base and J by 0 bases. Systemically healthy Caucasian individuals from Russia, approximately 39 in total and aged roughly 6 to 95 years, were included as donors. Each donor gave 8.5 to 10 milliliters of peripheral blood, collected into EDTA-treated Vacutainer tubes. Ficoll-Paque density-gradient centrifugation was used to isolate PBMCs, with at least 7 million obtained per sample. Trizol reagent was used to extract total RNA from PBMCs, with at least 5.5 micrograms per sample. For every donor, flow cytometry on a PBMC aliquot measured the percentage of naive CD45RAhigh/CD27high T cells. The library came from 5' RACE. The sequencing machine was an Illumina HiSeq 2500. A second roughly 7 to 11 cycle PCR used a sample-barcoded 5' primer and a J-beta primer mix. A unique molecular identifier was introduced onto each TCR beta cDNA molecule by a template-switch 5' adaptor carrying 12 random nucleotides. At least 2.5 million CDR3-containing paired-end reads were obtained from each sample. First-strand cDNA synthesis was performed from all RNA using the Mint cDNA synthesis kit, with priming by a TRBC-specific oligonucleotide. All cDNA was treated with uracil-DNA glycosylase and then went through a first 18-cycle PCR with the universal primers M1SS and BC2_uni_R. The published analysis was carried out like this. Each sample was normalized by randomly selecting 1 million high-quality reads, each carrying a distinct molecular identifier. Reads with shared molecular identifiers were discarded instead of being binned into consensus sequences. MiTCR, with a Q25 quality threshold and the strictest error-elimination algorithm, was used for CDR3 identification, clonotype clustering and error correction. A nonparametric unseen species model with Euler transformation was used to estimate a lower bound on total TCR beta diversity. TCRdb trimmed public reads at Q25 via fastp, called clones via MiXCR and kept in-frame beta chains. A single entry per CDR3 protein holds the most common genes and DNA from its merged rows. The V and J calls shown here were made by TCRdb, not taken from the authors' results. The sample contains over 1.5 million distinct CDR3 sequences, just under 50% of them found a single time. The top ten constitute 2% to 2.5% of the sample.

Of note for this clonotype: The antigen it recognizes is unknown. Base qualities are missing; no much larger clone stands one base away.

The chain couples TRBV7-2 to TRBJ1-4; the D gene lacks a confident call. This sequence was found in a middle-aged woman in good health. Sequenced input: blood. For the CDR3, the sequence is CASSLDRSATNEKLFF. The nucleotides read TGTGCCAGCAGCTTAGATAGATCAGCAACTAATGAAAAACTGTTTTTT.